This T cell receptor beta chain stems from a study of cytomegalovirus exposure and HLA in healthy donors. Germline loops: CDR1 SQVTM, CDR2 ANQGSEA. Trimming took 4 bases from V and 0 from J; bases not matched to a gene: 18. The CDR3 is 19 amino acids. Findings and limits, study-wide: Sequencing likely produced, as an artifact, a cluster of highly shared sequence variants. In a later analysis, TCR beta V- and J-gene trimming showed a link to a missense DCLRE1C variant. The study dropped some indistinguishable V segments, TRBV6-2 and TRBV6-3 among them. There were some public TCRs occurring in many donors, but most TCR sequences were rare.

Turning to this clone: The antigen remains undetermined.

The PCR contained 60 Vbeta and 13 Jbeta primers. Some clones are missing from TCRdb's copy, which holds only in-frame ones; the method was immunoSEQ multiplex PCR. The sample contains about 98,000 clones, roughly four fifths of which appear only once. The chain couples TRBV29-1 to TRBJ2-3; 8 bases are shared with TRBD2. This sequence originates from a female donor in good health and CMV-seropositive. Specimen: PBMCs. CDR3 in amino acids: CSVGGLEASGPPSTDTQYF. The CDR3 DNA reads as TGCAGCGTTGGGGGTCTGGAGGCTAGCGGGCCCCCTAGCACAGATACGCAGTATTTT.